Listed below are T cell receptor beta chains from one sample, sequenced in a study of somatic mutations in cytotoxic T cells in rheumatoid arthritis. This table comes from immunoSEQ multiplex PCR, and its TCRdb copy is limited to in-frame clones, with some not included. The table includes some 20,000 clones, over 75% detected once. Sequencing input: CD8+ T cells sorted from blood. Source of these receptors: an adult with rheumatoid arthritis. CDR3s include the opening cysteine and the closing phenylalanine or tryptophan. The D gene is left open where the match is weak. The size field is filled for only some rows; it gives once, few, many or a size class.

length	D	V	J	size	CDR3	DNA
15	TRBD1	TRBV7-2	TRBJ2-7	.	CASSVDRGTPYEQYF	TGTGCCAGCAGCGTCGACAGGGGGACCCCCTACGAGCAGTACTTC
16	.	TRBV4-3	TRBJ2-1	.	CASSPFAGDQGNEQFF	TGCGCCAGCAGCCCTTTTGCGGGAGATCAGGGGAATGAGCAGTTCTTC
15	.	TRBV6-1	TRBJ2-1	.	CASSGKQGSYNEQFF	TGTGCCAGCAGTGGAAAACAGGGTTCCTACAATGAGCAGTTCTTC
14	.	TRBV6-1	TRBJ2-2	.	CASSEGSPTGELFF	TGTGCCAGCAGTGAAGGCAGTCCCACCGGGGAGCTGTTTTTT
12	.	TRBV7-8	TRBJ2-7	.	CASSFRAYEQYF	TGTGCCAGCAGCTTTAGGGCCTACGAGCAGTACTTC
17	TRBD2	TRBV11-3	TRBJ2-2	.	CASSLALAGVDTGELFF	TGTGCCAGCAGCTTGGCTCTAGCGGGAGTAGACACCGGGGAGCTGTTTTTT
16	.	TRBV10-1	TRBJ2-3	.	CASSQTPGRCTDTQYF	TGCGCCAGCAGTCAAACTCCGGGCCGGTGTACAGATACGCAGTATTTT
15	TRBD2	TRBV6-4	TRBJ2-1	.	CASDYAGVNYNEQFF	TGTGCCAGCGATTACGCGGGGGTCAACTACAATGAGCAGTTCTTC
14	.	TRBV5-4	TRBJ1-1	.	CASSFPGPNTEAFF	TGTGCCAGCAGCTTCCCCGGACCGAACACTGAAGCTTTCTTT
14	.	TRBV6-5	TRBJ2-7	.	CASSLDRLSYEQYF	TGTGCCAGCAGTCTCGACAGACTCTCTTACGAGCAGTACTTC
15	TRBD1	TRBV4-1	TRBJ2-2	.	CASSPPGGVGGELFF	TGCGCCAGCAGCCCCCCAGGGGGCGTCGGCGGGGAGCTGTTTTTT
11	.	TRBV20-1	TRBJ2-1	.	CSASPTQPQFF	TGCAGTGCTAGCCCCACTCAGCCACAGTTCTTC
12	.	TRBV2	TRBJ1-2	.	CASSDSGDGYTF	TGTGCCAGCAGTGATTCAGGGGATGGCTACACCTTC
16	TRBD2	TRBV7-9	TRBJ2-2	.	CASSPTSGSMAGELFF	TGTGCCAGCAGCCCAACTAGCGGGAGTATGGCCGGGGAGCTGTTTTTT
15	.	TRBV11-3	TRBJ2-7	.	CASSLMDSPPYEQYF	TGTGCCAGCAGCTTAATGGACAGCCCTCCCTACGAGCAGTACTTC
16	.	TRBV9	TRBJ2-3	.	CASSVGGGHLTDTQYF	TGTGCCAGCAGCGTAGGGGGGGGACACCTCACAGATACGCAGTATTTT
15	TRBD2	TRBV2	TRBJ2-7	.	CASSELLAGPYEQYF	TGTGCCAGCAGCGAGCTACTAGCGGGACCCTACGAGCAGTACTTC
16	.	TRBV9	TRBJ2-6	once	CASTRRRDVVANVLTF	TGTGCCAGCACCCGTCGCCGGGACGTAGTGGCCAACGTCCTGACTTTC
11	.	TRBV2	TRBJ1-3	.	CATPAGNTIYF	TGTGCCACCCCGGCTGGAAACACCATATATTTT
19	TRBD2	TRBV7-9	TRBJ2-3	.	CASSAWTSGGFTSTDTQYF	TGTGCCAGCAGCGCGTGGACTAGCGGGGGATTTACTAGCACAGATACGCAGTATTTT
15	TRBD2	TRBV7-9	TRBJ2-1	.	CASSSRLAGEGEQFF	TGTGCCAGCAGCTCACGACTAGCGGGAGAGGGTGAGCAGTTCTTC
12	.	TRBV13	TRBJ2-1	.	CASSLEANEQFF	TGTGCCAGCAGCTTAGAAGCCAATGAGCAGTTCTTC
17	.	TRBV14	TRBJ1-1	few	CASSQDLHSASDTEAFF	TGTGCCAGCAGCCAAGATCTCCACTCGGCCTCGGACACTGAAGCTTTCTTT
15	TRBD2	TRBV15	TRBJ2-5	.	CATSRVPGGGETQYF	TGTGCCACCAGCAGAGTCCCCGGGGGGGGTGAGACCCAGTACTTC
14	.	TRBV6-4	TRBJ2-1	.	CASSDERAHNEQFF	TGTGCCAGCAGTGACGAGCGGGCACACAATGAGCAGTTCTTC
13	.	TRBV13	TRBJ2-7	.	CASSAYTSSEQYF	TGTGCCAGCAGCGCTTATACCAGCAGCGAGCAGTACTTC
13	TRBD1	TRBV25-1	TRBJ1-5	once	CASSAGGNQPQHF	TGTGCCAGCTCAGCAGGGGGCAACCAGCCCCAGCATTTT
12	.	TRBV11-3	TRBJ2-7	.	CASRSGPEEQYF	TGTGCCAGCAGGTCGGGGCCGGAGGAGCAGTACTTC
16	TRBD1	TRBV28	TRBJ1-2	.	CASSSSEGQGNYGYTF	TGTGCCAGCAGTTCGTCCGAGGGACAGGGGAACTATGGCTACACCTTC
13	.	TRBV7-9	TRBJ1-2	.	CASSPHRGYGYTF	TGTGCCAGCAGCCCGCACCGGGGCTATGGCTACACCTTC
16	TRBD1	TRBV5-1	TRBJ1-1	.	CASSLRQGSPNTEAFF	TGCGCCAGCAGCTTACGACAGGGCTCCCCGAACACTGAAGCTTTCTTT
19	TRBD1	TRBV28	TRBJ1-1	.	CASSLSWKDRGRGYTEAFF	TGTGCCAGCAGTTTAAGTTGGAAGGACAGGGGACGCGGGTACACTGAAGCTTTCTTT
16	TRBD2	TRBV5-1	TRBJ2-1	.	CASSSPTERGDGEQFF	TGCGCCAGCAGCTCCCCGACGGAGCGGGGGGACGGTGAGCAGTTCTTC
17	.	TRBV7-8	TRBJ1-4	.	CASSLESGYATNEKLFF	TGTGCCAGCAGCTTAGAGTCAGGGTATGCAACTAATGAAAAACTGTTTTTT
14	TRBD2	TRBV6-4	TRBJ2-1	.	CASSLSGGADEQFF	TGTGCCAGCAGTCTAAGCGGGGGGGCCGATGAGCAGTTCTTC
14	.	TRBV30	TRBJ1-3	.	CAFMGRAPVNTIYF	TGTGCCTTTATGGGCAGGGCGCCTGTAAACACCATATATTTT
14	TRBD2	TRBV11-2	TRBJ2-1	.	CASSLLAGWDEQFF	TGTGCCAGCAGCTTACTAGCGGGATGGGATGAGCAGTTCTTC
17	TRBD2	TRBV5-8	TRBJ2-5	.	CASSPGLAGGWQETQYF	TGTGCCAGCAGCCCGGGACTAGCGGGAGGGTGGCAAGAGACCCAGTACTTC
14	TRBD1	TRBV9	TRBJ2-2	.	CASSDRGRTGELFF	TGTGCCAGCAGCGACAGGGGACGCACCGGGGAGCTGTTTTTT
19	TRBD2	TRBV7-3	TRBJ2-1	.	CASSLTRQREGLEWNEQFF	TGTGCCAGCAGCTTAACACGCCAGCGGGAGGGCCTAGAATGGAATGAGCAGTTCTTC
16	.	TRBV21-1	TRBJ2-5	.	CASSNPAGTMRGTQYF	TGTGCCAGCAGCAACCCTGCCGGGACTATGAGGGGAACCCAGTACTTC
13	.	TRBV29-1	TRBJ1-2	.	CSVEVIGFYGYTF	TGCAGCGTTGAGGTTATAGGTTTCTATGGCTACACCTTC
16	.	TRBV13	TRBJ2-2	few	CASTSGGIGWAGELFF	TGTGCCAGCACGAGTGGGGGGATCGGATGGGCCGGGGAGCTGTTTTTT
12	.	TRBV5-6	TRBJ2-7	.	CASSFGQHEQYF	TGTGCCAGCAGCTTCGGACAGCACGAGCAGTACTTC
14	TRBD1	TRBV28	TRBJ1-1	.	CASITGVGSTEAFF	TGTGCCAGCATAACAGGGGTGGGTAGCACTGAAGCTTTCTTT
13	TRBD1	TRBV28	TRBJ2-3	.	CASSLTGADTQYF	TGTGCCAGCAGTTTGACAGGGGCAGATACGCAGTATTTT
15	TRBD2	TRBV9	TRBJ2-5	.	CASSVGAGEWETQYF	TGTGCCAGCAGCGTCGGAGCGGGGGAATGGGAGACCCAGTACTTC
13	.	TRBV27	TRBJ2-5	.	CASSLRGFGTQYF	TGTGCCAGCAGTTTGAGGGGATTTGGGACCCAGTACTTC
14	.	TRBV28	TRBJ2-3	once	CASSLSLGADTQYF	TGTGCCAGCAGCCTAAGTCTAGGGGCAGATACGCAGTATTTT
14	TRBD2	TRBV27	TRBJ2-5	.	CASSNGGAVETQYF	TGTGCCAGCAGCAACGGGGGGGCCGTTGAGACCCAGTACTTC
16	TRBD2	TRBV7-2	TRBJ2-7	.	CASSLNLGGTTYEQYF	TGTGCCAGCAGCTTGAACCTGGGGGGGACGACCTACGAGCAGTACTTC
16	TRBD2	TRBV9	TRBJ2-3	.	CASSVGVAGEPGTQYF	TGTGCCAGCAGCGTTGGGGTAGCGGGAGAACCGGGCACGCAGTATTTT
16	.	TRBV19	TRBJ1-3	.	CASSIAARSSGNTIYF	TGTGCCAGTAGTATAGCTGCCAGGAGCTCTGGAAACACCATATATTTT
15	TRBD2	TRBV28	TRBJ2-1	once	CASSALAGGHNEQFF	TGTGCCAGCAGTGCACTAGCGGGGGGGCATAATGAGCAGTTCTTC
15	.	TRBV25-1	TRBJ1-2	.	CASSSSKAANYGYTF	TGTGCCAGCAGTTCCAGCAAGGCAGCTAACTATGGCTACACCTTC
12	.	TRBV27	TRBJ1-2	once	CASSSGYDGYTF	TGTGCCAGCAGTTCAGGCTACGATGGCTACACCTTC
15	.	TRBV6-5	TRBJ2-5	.	CASSYSILGVETQYF	TGTGCCAGCAGTTACTCGATATTGGGAGTGGAGACCCAGTACTTC